The T cell receptor (beta chain) under discussion was sequenced for a study of T cells after somatic rescue of genetic block. Here immunoSEQ multiplex PCR was the method, and the copy in TCRdb shows in-frame clones only, minus some. The sample yields approximately 58,000 clones, approximately 96% seen once. Trimming removed 6 bases from V and 8 bases from J, with 11 bases in between. The CDR3 sequence is 13 residues long. Germline loops: CDR1 MNHEY, CDR2 SMNVEV (reference sequence). Sequencing input: peripheral blood mononuclear cells (PBMCs). The chain couples TRBV27 to TRBJ1-6; D gene uncertain. The sequence came from a child younger than two. The CDR3 DNA follows: TGTGCCAGCAGCTCCCGATCTCATTCACCCCTCCACTTT. Its protein is CASSSRSHSPLHF.